This T cell receptor (beta chain) was identified in a study of cytomegalovirus exposure and HLA in healthy donors. Study-wide results and limits: Rarity characterized most TCR sequences, yet some public TCRs appeared in many donors.

For this clone: The antigen remains undetermined.

The PCR employed 60 Vbeta primers together with 13 Jbeta primers. Clones were sequenced by immunoSEQ multiplex PCR, and TCRdb holds only the in-frame ones, with some missing. The table lists 100,000 to 150,000 clones. The CDR3 sequence is 16 residues long. The ends lost 5 bases at V and 2 bases at J; junction bases unmatched: 5. Germline V gene lookup returns CDR1 SGHRS and CDR2 YFSETQ. V is TRBV5-1 and J is TRBJ1-3; 12 nucleotides line up with TRBD1. The specimen was PBMCs. The source is a man between 18 and 29 years old in good health and CMV-seronegative. The CDR3 DNA reads as TGCGCCAGCAGTCACCGGGACAGGGGGCCTGGAAACACCATATATTTT. Protein product: CASSHRDRGPGNTIYF.